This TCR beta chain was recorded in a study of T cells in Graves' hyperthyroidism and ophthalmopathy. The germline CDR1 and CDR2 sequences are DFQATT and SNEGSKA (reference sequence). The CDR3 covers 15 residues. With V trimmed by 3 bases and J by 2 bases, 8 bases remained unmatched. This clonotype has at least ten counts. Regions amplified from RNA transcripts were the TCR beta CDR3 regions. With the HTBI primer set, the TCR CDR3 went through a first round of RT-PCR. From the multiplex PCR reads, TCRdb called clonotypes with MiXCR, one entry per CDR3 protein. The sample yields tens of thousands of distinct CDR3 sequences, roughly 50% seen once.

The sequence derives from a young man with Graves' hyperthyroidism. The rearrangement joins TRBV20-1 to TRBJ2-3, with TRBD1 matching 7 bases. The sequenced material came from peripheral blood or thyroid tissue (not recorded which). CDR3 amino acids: CSASPPTGTTDTQYF. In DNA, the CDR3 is TGCAGTGCTAGCCCTCCGACAGGGACCACAGATACGCAGTATTTT.